These 23 T cell receptor beta chains share one sample of origin, sequenced in a study of cytomegalovirus exposure and HLA in healthy donors. PCR amplification relied on 60 Vbeta primers (plus 13 Jbeta primers). Libraries were prepared by immunoSEQ multiplex PCR; TCRdb keeps only in-frame clonotypes and omits some of them. The repertoire holds 200,000 to 250,000 clones, with roughly 91% as singletons. Sequenced input: PBMCs. The source is a woman under 30 in good health and CMV-seronegative.

The chain has TRBV19 and TRBJ2-2, with 9 bases fitting TRBD1. Per the germline V gene, CDR1 is LNHDA and CDR2 is SQIVND (reference sequence). The CDR3 contains 13 residues. V was clipped by 6 bases and J by 8 bases; unmatched bases: 4. The CDR3 DNA follows: TGTGCCAGTAGGGGACAGGGAACGGGGGAGCTGTTTTTT. Translation gives CASRGQGTGELFF. Full variable domain (outside the CDR3, taken from reference TRBV19 and TRBJ2-2): DGGITQSPKYLFRKEGQNVTLSCEQNLNHDAMYWYRQDPGQGLRLIYYSQIVNDFQKGDIAEGYSVSREKKESFPLTVTSAQKNPTAFYLCASRGQGTGELFFGEGSRLTVL.

This chain uses TRBV4-2 with TRBJ2-1; 7 bases map to TRBD1. Losses at the gene ends were 1 base for V and 0 bases for J; bases not matched to a gene: 0. This CDR3 spans 15 amino acids. The germline gives CDR1 LGHNA, CDR2 YNFKEQ. CDR3 loop: CASSQAGGSYNEQFF. CDR3 sequence (DNA): TGTGCCAGCAGCCAAGCAGGGGGCTCCTACAATGAGCAGTTCTTC.

This sequence joins TRBV11-2 and TRBJ1-2; 10 bases fit TRBD1. V gave up 5 bases and J gave up 2 bases; unmatched junction bases: 5. This CDR3 contains 15 residues. Germline loops: CDR1 SGHAT, CDR2 FQNNGV. In DNA form, the CDR3 reads TGTGCCAGCAGCAAGGACAGGGGGATGAACTATGGCTACACCTTC. It encodes CASSKDRGMNYGYTF.

The V and J genes are TRBV4-1 and TRBJ2-3; perhaps TRBD1 as D (6 bases). The germline V gene encodes CDR1 MGHRA and CDR2 YSYEKL. The V gene lost 3 bases and the J gene lost 4 bases, with 11 bases spanning the gap. The CDR3 has 14 amino acids. The CDR3 sequence is CASSQPQGADTQYF. The CDR3 region has the DNA TGCGCCAGCAGCCAGCCACAGGGCGCAGATACGCAGTATTTT.

The chain links TRBV11-2 to TRBJ1-6; TRBD1 matches at 7 bases. With 5 bases clipped from V and 7 bases from J, the junction kept 5 bases outside the gene matches. Germline loops: CDR1 SGHAT, CDR2 FQNNGV. The length of the CDR3 is 14 residues. For the CDR3, the DNA is TGTGCCAGCAGCCGGGACAGTATAAATTCACCCCTCCACTTT. Translated: CASSRDSINSPLHF. Together with reference TRBV11-2 and TRBJ1-6, the CDR3 gives the full variable domain: EAGVAQSPRYKIIEKRQSVAFWCNPISGHATLYWYQQILGQGPKLLIQFQNNGVVDDSQLPKDRFSAERLKGVDSTLKIQPAKLEDSAVYLCASSRDSINSPLHFGNGTRLTVT.

The chain carries TRBV5-6 and TRBJ1-4; D is unclear. CDR1 and CDR2 from the germline V gene are SGHDT and YYEEEE. Trimming took off 3 bases at V and 0 bases at J, with 12 bases between the two ends. The CDR3 spans 16 residues. CDR3 amino acids: CASSSWTDPTNEKLFF. In nucleotides, the CDR3 is TGTGCCAGCAGCTCTTGGACTGACCCAACTAATGAAAAACTGTTTTTT.

The genes are TRBV19 and TRBJ2-5; TRBD1 matches 8 bases. Germline CDR1 and CDR2: LNHDA and SQIVND (reference sequence). CDR3 length equals 16 residues. V was pared by 4 bases and J by 2 bases, with 9 bases of the junction left unmatched. The CDR3 sequence is CASSTSGTGTQETQYF. In DNA form, the CDR3 reads TGTGCCAGTAGTACCTCCGGGACAGGTACTCAAGAGACCCAGTACTTC.

The chain has TRBV9 and TRBJ2-3; 8 bases fit TRBD2. The CDR3 length is 17 residues. Losses at the gene ends were 1 base for V and 0 bases for J; bases not matched to a gene: 7. Germline V CDR1 and CDR2: SGDLS, YYNGEE. The CDR3 region is CASSVRSGGSSTDTQYF. The DNA for the CDR3 is TGTGCCAGCAGCGTACGCAGCGGGGGTTCTAGCACAGATACGCAGTATTTT.

This sequence joins TRBV19 and TRBJ2-7; 9 nucleotides align to TRBD1. The germline CDR1 and CDR2 sequences are LNHDA and SQIVND (reference sequence). This CDR3 region has 14 residues. V lost 6 bases and J lost 6; bases outside the gene matches: 9. CDR3 region: CASSSLQGASEQYF. The CDR3 DNA follows: TGTGCCAGTAGCTCGTTACAGGGGGCGTCCGAGCAGTACTTC.

The CDR3 DNA reads as TGTGCCAGCAGCGTAGAGAGGGCCGGAGTCAATGAGCAGTTCTTC. Residues: CASSVERAGVNEQFF. The chain combines TRBV9 with TRBJ2-1; D might be TRBD2 (5 bases). CDR3 length: 15 amino acids. CDR1 is SGDLS and CDR2 is YYNGEE in the germline V gene. Deletions cut 0 bases from V and 6 bases from J, with 13 bases between.

This clone was detected a few times. The V gene is TRBV5-4, the J gene TRBJ2-5; 10 bases match TRBD2. The CDR3 consists of 13 residues. After removal of 4 bases from V and 5 bases from J, the junction contained 2 bases not matched to a gene. Germline CDR1 is SGHNT and CDR2 is YYREEE (reference sequence). For the CDR3, the DNA is TGTGCCAGCAGCCAGACTAGCGGGGAGACCCAGTACTTC. The encoded protein is CASSQTSGETQYF.

The chain combines TRBV5-4 with TRBJ2-1; 11 nucleotides agree with TRBD2. Trimming at V came to 5 bases and at J to 2 bases, leaving 3 bases not matched to a gene. Germline V CDR1 and CDR2: SGHNT, YYREEE (reference sequence). This CDR3 spans 15 amino acids. The CDR3 DNA reads as TGTGCCAGCAGTTTTAGCGGGGGGGCCTACAATGAGCAGTTCTTC. Its translation: CASSFSGGAYNEQFF.

The chain has TRBV10-3 and TRBJ1-3, with 7 positions matching TRBD1. J was trimmed by 4 bases and V by 0 bases; bases with no gene match: 0. Germline lookup yields CDR1 ENHRY and CDR2 SYGVKD. The CDR3 loop spans 14 amino acids. The CDR3 loop reads CAISESTGGNTIYF. The CDR3 DNA sequence: TGTGCCATCAGTGAGTCGACAGGGGGAAACACCATATATTTT.

The CDR3 sequence: CASFWKGSYNEQFF. In DNA form, the CDR3 reads TGTGCCAGCTTTTGGAAGGGGTCCTACAATGAGCAGTTCTTC. The genes are TRBV6-6 and TRBJ2-1, with D possibly TRBD1 on 5 matching bases. Germline V CDR1 and CDR2: MNHNY, SVGAGI (reference sequence). The V end was cut by 8 bases, the J end by 1 base, with 12 bases between. This CDR3 contains 14 residues.

The V and J genes are TRBV4-3 and TRBJ2-2, with TRBD1 as a possible D gene (5 bases). Germline CDR1 is LGHNA and CDR2 is YSLEER. V lost 4 bases, J lost 5 bases, and 20 bases lay in between. This CDR3 is built from 17 residues. The CDR3 DNA sequence: TGCGCCAGCAGCCCATTACAGGTAGTCATCGGAACCGGGGAGCTGTTTTTT. Translated: CASSPLQVVIGTGELFF.

J is TRBJ2-7 and V is TRBV9; TRBD2 matches at 10 bases. The CDR3 runs to 15 residues. Germline CDR1 is SGDLS and CDR2 is YYNGEE. The V and J ends lost 0 bases and 8 bases, in that order; junction bases with no gene match: 8. CDR3 region: CASSVGAGGPEKQYF. The CDR3 DNA is TGTGCCAGCAGCGTAGGAGCGGGAGGGCCGGAGAAGCAGTACTTC.

The chain has TRBV18 and TRBJ2-2, with 10 bases aligning to TRBD2. V trimming: 0 bases; J trimming: 6 bases; junction bases outside the gene matches: 4. Germline CDR1 reads KGHSH; CDR2 reads LQKENI. There are 16 residues in the CDR3. Written as DNA, the CDR3 is TGTGCCAGCTCACCACCCTCTAGCGGGAGAGCCGGGGAGCTGTTTTTT. Encoded protein: CASSPPSSGRAGELFF.

As concerns this clone: This CDR3 is also generated by other DNA sequences in the sample. V is TRBV25-1 and J is TRBJ1-5; a weak D match, TRBD1 (5 bases). The V end lost 2 bases, the J end lost 7 bases, and 9 bases lay between the germline ends. The CDR3 totals 13 residues. Germline loops: CDR1 MGHDK, CDR2 SYGVNS. CDR3: CASSELGGQPQHF. In nucleotides, the CDR3 is TGTGCCAGCAGTGAACTGGGGGGACAGCCCCAGCATTTT.

Concerning this clone: Other DNA sequences in this specimen translate into the identical CDR3. V gene TRBV4-3 combines with J gene TRBJ1-1; maybe TRBD1 (5 bases). V shed 3 bases and J shed 1 base, with 12 bases lying between them. The length of the CDR3 is 15 residues. Per the germline V gene, CDR1 is LGHNA and CDR2 is YSLEER. The CDR3, as DNA: TGCGCCAGCAGCCAGGATCCAACAGGGAACACTGAAGCTTTCTTT. Translated, it gives CASSQDPTGNTEAFF.

The chain recombines TRBV7-2 with TRBJ2-7; 7 nucleotides line up with TRBD2. V trimming: 5 bases; J trimming: 4 bases; junction bases outside the gene matches: 14. CDR3 length: 16 amino acids. The germline V gene has CDR1 SGHTA and CDR2 FQGNSA. The CDR3 spells CASSESASSGGYEQYF. The CDR3 DNA is TGTGCCAGCAGCGAATCGGCGTCTAGCGGAGGGTACGAGCAGTACTTC.

The CDR3 sequence: CASSPRGSGDSYEQYF. The CDR3 DNA is TGTGCCAGCAGCCCGCGAGGCTCCGGGGACTCCTACGAGCAGTACTTC. The rearrangement uses TRBV5-6 and TRBJ2-7; D is perhaps TRBD2 (5 bases). V shed 4 bases and J shed 0 bases, with 17 bases lying between them. Germline V CDR1 and CDR2: SGHDT, YYEEEE. The CDR3 consists of 16 residues.

The V call is TRBV19, the J call TRBJ1-5; no definite D call. The germline V gene encodes CDR1 LNHDA and CDR2 SQIVND (reference sequence). The CDR3 loop spans 14 amino acids. Trimming shortened V by 2 bases and J by 5 bases, and 10 bases separated the two germline ends. Here the CDR3 DNA reads TGTGCCAGTAGTATACAAGGAGTGGATCAGCCCCAGCATTTT. Translating gives CASSIQGVDQPQHF.

This clone was counted once. The J gene is TRBJ2-7, the V gene TRBV29-1; D perhaps matches TRBD1 (7 bases). Germline V gives CDR1 SQVTM, CDR2 ANQGSEA. The CDR3 has 14 amino acids. The V end was cut by 1 base, the J end by 1 base, with 11 bases between. CDR3 sequence reads: CSVEAGGGSYEQYF. CDR3 coding DNA: TGCAGCGTTGAAGCAGGGGGAGGATCCTACGAGCAGTACTTC.